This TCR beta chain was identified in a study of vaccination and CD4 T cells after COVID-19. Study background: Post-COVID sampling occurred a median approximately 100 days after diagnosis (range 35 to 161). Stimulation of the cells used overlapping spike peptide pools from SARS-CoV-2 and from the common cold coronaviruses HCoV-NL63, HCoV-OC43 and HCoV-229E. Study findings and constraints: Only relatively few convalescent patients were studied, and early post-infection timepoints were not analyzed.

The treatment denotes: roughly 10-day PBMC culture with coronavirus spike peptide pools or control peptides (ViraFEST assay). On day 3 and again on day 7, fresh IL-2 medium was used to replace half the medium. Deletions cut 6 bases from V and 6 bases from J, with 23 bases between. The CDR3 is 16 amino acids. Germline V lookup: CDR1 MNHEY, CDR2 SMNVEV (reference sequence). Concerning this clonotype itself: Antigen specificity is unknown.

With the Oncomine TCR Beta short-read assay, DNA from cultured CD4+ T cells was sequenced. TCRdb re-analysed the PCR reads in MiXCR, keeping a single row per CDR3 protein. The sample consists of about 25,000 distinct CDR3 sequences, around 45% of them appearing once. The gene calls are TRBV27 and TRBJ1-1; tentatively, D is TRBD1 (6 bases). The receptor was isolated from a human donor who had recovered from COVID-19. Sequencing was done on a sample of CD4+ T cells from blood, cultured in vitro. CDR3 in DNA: TGTGCCAGCAGCACAAACCCGGGCGGGGGCAAGGCTGAAGCTTTCTTT. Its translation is CASSTNPGGGKAEAFF.